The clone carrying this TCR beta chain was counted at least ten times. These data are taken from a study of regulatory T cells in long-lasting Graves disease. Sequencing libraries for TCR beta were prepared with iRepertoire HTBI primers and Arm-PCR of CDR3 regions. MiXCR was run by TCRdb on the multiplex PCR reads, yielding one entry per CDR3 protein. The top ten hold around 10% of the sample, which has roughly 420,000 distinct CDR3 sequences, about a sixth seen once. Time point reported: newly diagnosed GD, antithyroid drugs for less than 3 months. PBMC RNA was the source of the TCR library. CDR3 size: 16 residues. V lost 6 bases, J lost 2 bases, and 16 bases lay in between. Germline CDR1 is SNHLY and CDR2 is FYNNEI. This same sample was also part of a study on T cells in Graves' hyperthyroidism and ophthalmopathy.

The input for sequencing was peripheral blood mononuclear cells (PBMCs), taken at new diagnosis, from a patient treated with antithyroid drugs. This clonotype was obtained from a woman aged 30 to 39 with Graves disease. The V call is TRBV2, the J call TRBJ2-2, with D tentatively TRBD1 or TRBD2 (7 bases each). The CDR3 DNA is TGTGCCAGCAGCCCAGGGGGGGCATTTAACACCGGGGAGCTGTTTTTT. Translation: CASSPGGAFNTGELFF.